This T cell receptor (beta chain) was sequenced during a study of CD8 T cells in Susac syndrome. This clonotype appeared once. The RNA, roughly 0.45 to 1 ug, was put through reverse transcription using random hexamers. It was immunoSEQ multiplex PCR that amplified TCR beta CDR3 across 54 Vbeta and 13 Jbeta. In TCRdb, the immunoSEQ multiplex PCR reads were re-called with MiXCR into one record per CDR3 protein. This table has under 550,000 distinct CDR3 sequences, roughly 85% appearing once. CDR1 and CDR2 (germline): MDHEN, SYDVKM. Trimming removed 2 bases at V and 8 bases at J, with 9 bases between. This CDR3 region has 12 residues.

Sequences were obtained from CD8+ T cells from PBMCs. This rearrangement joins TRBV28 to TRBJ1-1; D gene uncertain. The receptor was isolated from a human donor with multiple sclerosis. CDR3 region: CASSLAGREAFF. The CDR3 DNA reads TGTGCCAGCAGTTTAGCCGGCAGGGAAGCTTTCTTT.